This TCR beta chain was identified during a study of CD8 T cells in Susac syndrome. Findings and limits, study-wide: It was acknowledged in the study that its TCR sequencing and HLA analysis involved a relatively small number of individuals.

Sequencing of TCR beta covered CD8+ and CD4+ T cells obtained from blood. Negative isolation was applied to CD8+ and CD4+ T cells, and FACS enrichment was applied to TEMRA cells. Turning to this clonotype: Its antigen is not identified.

This CDR3 region has 14 residues. Trimming cost V 6 bases and J 8 bases; bases outside gene matches: 10. RNA amounts of roughly 0.45 to 1 ug underwent reverse transcription with random hexamers. The TCR beta CDR3 was amplified by immunoSEQ multiplex PCR across 54 Vbeta, 13 Jbeta. TCRdb reprocessed the immunoSEQ multiplex PCR reads with MiXCR, giving one entry per CDR3 protein. Found here are 90,000 to 110,000 distinct CDR3 sequences, roughly 96% of them singletons; the top ten hold just over 0.095%. The TCR originated in a human donor in good health. The chain couples TRBV12-3 or TRBV12-4 to TRBJ1-2, with 9 positions matching TRBD1. The specimen sequenced was CD4+ T cells from PBMCs. The CDR3 is CASSLGQGFGGYTF. CDR3 coding DNA: TGTGCCAGCAGCCTGGGACAGGGCTTTGGGGGCTACACCTTC.